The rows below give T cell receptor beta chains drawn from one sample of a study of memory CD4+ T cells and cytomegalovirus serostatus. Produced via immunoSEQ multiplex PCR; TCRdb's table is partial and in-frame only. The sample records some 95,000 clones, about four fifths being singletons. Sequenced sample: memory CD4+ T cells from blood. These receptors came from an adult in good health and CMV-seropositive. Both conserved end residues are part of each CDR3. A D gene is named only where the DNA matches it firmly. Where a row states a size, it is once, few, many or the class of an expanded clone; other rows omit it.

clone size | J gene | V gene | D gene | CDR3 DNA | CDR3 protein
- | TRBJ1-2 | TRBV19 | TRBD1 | TGTGCCAGTAGTATCAGAACTTCGGAGGGACAGGATGGCTACACCTTC | CASSIRTSEGQDGYTF
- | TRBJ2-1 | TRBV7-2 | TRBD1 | TGTGCCAGCAGCTTCTCAGGGGGCGCAGGGTACAATGAGCAGTTCTTC | CASSFSGGAGYNEQFF
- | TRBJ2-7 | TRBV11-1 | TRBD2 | TGTGCCAGCAGCCCGCGAGCTAGCGGGACCTACGAGCAGTACTTC | CASSPRASGTYEQYF
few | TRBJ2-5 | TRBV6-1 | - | TGTGCCAGCAGTGAAAGGGGGGCGGGGGAGACCCAGTACTTC | CASSERGAGETQYF
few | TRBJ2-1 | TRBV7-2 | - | TGTGCCAGCAGCGTTCGGGGTAGTTGGAATGAGCAGTTCTTC | CASSVRGSWNEQFF
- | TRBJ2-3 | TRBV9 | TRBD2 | TGTGCCAGCAGCGTAGGAGCTAGCGGGGGGCCAGATACGCAGTATTTT | CASSVGASGGPDTQYF
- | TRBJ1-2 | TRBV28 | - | TGTGCCAGCAGCGGGGCTAACGCTAACTATGGCTACACCTTC | CASSGANANYGYTF
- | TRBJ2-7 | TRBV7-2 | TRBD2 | TGTGCCAGCAGCTATTCTCGAGGACTAGCGGGGCACTACGAGCAGTACTTC | CASSYSRGLAGHYEQYF
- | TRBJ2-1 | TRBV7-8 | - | TGTGCCACCAGGCGCAGGGAACTTTCCTACAATGAGCAGTTCTTC | CATRRRELSYNEQFF
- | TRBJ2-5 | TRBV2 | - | TGTGCCAGCGGGTCCATACAGACCCAGTACTTC | CASGSIQTQYF
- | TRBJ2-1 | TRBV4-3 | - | TGCGCCAGCAGCCTCGGGAGCCACAACAATGAGCAGTTCTTC | CASSLGSHNNEQFF
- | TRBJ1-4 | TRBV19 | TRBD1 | TGTGCCAGTAACGAGGGGGACGCAGGGGGTGAAAAACTGTTTTTT | CASNEGDAGGEKLFF
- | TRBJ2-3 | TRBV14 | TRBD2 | TGTGCCAGCAGCTCGAAACCGGGACTAGCGCCCACAGATACGCAGTATTTT | CASSSKPGLAPTDTQYF
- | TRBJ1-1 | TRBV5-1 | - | TGCGCCAGCAGCTTAGGCCTGGTTGGTGAAGCTTTCTTT | CASSLGLVGEAFF
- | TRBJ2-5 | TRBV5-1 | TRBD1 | TGCGCCAGCAGCTTGTCGGGACAGGGGTACCAAGAGACCCAGTACTTC | CASSLSGQGYQETQYF
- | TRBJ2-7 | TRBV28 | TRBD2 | TGTGCCAGCAGTTCGCAACTGAGGCTTAGCGGGGACTACGAGCAGTACTTC | CASSSQLRLSGDYEQYF
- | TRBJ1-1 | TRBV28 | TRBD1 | TGTGCCAGCAGTTCGACAGGGGGGGAGAACACTGAAGCTTTCTTT | CASSSTGGENTEAFF
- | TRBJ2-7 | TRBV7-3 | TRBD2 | TGTGCCAGCAGCCTAAACAGCGGGAGTTTCTACGAGCAGTACTTC | CASSLNSGSFYEQYF
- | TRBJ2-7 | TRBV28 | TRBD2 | TGTGCCAGCAGCCTTAGGGTAGCGGGATCAAGGAACGAGCAGTACTTC | CASSLRVAGSRNEQYF
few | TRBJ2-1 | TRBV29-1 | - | TGCAGCGTTGAGGGCGGTTACAATGAGCAGTTCTTC | CSVEGGYNEQFF
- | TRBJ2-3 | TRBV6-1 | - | TGTGCCAGCAGTGAAAGGGCATCAGATACGCAGTATTTT | CASSERASDTQYF
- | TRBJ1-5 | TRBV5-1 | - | TGCGCCAGCAGCTCCCCGGGGAACAATCAGCCCCAGCATTTT | CASSSPGNNQPQHF
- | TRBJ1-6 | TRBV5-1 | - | TGCGCCAGCAGCTTGGCACAGGAGCATTCACCCCTCCACTTT | CASSLAQEHSPLHF
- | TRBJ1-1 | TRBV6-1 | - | TGTGCCAGCAGTGAAGTGGTGAACACTGAAGCTTTCTTT | CASSEVVNTEAFF
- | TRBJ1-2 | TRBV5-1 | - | TGCGCCAGCAGCTTCAAAAGTGAGGGGAGCTATGGCTACACCTTC | CASSFKSEGSYGYTF
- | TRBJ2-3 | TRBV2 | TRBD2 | TGTGCCAGCAGCGTTCTAGCGGGAGATGAAACAGATACGCAGTATTTT | CASSVLAGDETDTQYF
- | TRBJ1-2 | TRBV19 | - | TGTGCCAGTAGTATAGCGGCGGGGAGTGGAGGGGATCCCTATGGCTACACCTTC | CASSIAAGSGGDPYGYTF
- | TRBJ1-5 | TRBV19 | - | TGTGCCAGTAGTTGGGGTTCCGAAAGGAATCAGCCCCAGCATTTT | CASSWGSERNQPQHF
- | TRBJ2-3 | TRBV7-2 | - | TGTGCCAGCAGCCCCTGGGCGGCTCGTCCCACAGATACGCAGTATTTT | CASSPWAARPTDTQYF
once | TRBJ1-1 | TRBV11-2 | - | TGTGCCAGCAGCTTAGGTTGGTACACTGAAGCTTTCTTT | CASSLGWYTEAFF
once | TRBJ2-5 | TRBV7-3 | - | TGTGCCAGCAGCTCTCAAGCGGGCCAAGAGACCCAGTACTTC | CASSSQAGQETQYF
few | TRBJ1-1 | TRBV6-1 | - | TGTGCCAGCAGTTCGGGACTGCTGAACACTGAAGCTTTCTTT | CASSSGLLNTEAFF
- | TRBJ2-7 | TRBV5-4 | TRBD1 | TGTGCCAGCAGCGCCGGGACAGGGGCGGGAACGTACGAGCAGTACTTC | CASSAGTGAGTYEQYF
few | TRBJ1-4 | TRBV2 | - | TGTGCCAGCAGTGTTGGGCCTAGAGTCGCACTGTTTTTT | CASSVGPRVALFF
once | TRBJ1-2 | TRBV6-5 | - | TGTGCCAGCGGGGGTAACTATGGCTACACCTTC | CASGGNYGYTF
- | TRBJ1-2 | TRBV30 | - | TGTGCCTGGAGGTTCAGCTTTACCAACTATGGCTACACCTTC | CAWRFSFTNYGYTF
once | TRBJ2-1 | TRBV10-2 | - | TGCGCCAGCAGTGTGAACCGGGACTCCGAGCAGTTCTTC | CASSVNRDSEQFF
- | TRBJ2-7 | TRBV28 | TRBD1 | TGTGCCAGCAGTTCACCGGGACAGATACTCTACGAGCAGTACTTC | CASSSPGQILYEQYF
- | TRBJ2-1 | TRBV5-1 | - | TGCGCCAGCAGCTCTTCCCCAGGGGTCGGCAATTATGAGCAGTTCTTC | CASSSSPGVGNYEQFF
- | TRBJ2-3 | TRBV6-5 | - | TGTGCCAGCAGCGGACGGATGGGATACACAGATACGCAGTATTTT | CASSGRMGYTDTQYF
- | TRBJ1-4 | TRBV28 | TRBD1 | TGTGCCAGCACCCTGCCCGACAGGGAAGGAGAAAAACTGTTTTTT | CASTLPDREGEKLFF
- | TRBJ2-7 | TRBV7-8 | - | TGTGCCAGCACCTTGGCGGGGACCTACGAGCAGTACTTC | CASTLAGTYEQYF